This record looks at one T cell receptor (beta chain) sequence and its context. Its matching antigen is unknown. Using its own MiXCR run on the 5' RACE reads, TCRdb lists one record per CDR3 protein. The table shows about 330,000 distinct CDR3 sequences, with about 12% occurring only once. The data are from a study of identical twins. Study-wide results and limits: Part of the zero-insertion signal could reflect confounding by invariant MAIT and iNKT cells. Out-of-frame alpha sequences that twins shared showed excess low generation probability. In cord blood, abundant beta clonotypes had fewer insertions; memory showed no trend. Cross-sectional statistics, not tracking of the same donors, supported the conclusions.

From germline, CDR1 is MDHEN and CDR2 SYDVKM. V was cut by 3 bases and J by 5 bases, with 18 bases left in between. The CDR3 contains 16 residues. These data were likewise used in another study, on yellow fever vaccine responses in identical twins.

Sequenced sample: CD8+ T cells sorted from blood. This TCR was sampled from a woman aged 18-29 years in good health. This chain joins TRBV28 and TRBJ2-3; D gene uncertain. The CDR3 DNA is TGTGCCAGCAGTTTTCGGTCGTTGGGCCTTGGAGATACGCAGTATTTT. This codes for CASSFRSLGLGDTQYF.